What follows are 26 T cell receptor beta chains derived from one specimen sequenced in a study of beta chain features in type 1 diabetes. General study results and limits: Significant though moderate, a shortening of TCRB CDR3s appeared in all four CD4+ subsets of Type 1 diabetes patients.

Sequenced material consisted of expressed TCRB transcripts (all of the isolated RNA was reverse transcribed). Generated by immunoSEQ multiplex PCR, the TCRdb table keeps only in-frame clones and is missing some. The sample lists about 340,000 clones; roughly 13% were seen once. Antigens for these TCRs are unknown. The sequenced sample consisted of naive CD4+ T cells from blood. All receptors come from a woman in her late teens or twenties with type 1 diabetes.

This clone was found a few times. This chain uses TRBV27 with TRBJ1-2; no definite D call. Germline CDR1 MNHEY, CDR2 SMNVEV (reference sequence). V gave up 0 bases and J gave up 0 bases, with 8 bases separating them. CDR3 length: 15 amino acids. DNA for the CDR3: TGTGCCAGCAGTTTATCGGGGAGAGCTAACTATGGCTACACCTTC. It translates to CASSLSGRANYGYTF.

This clone was counted only a few times. This rearrangement joins TRBV18 to TRBJ2-5; D perhaps matches TRBD1 (5 bases). In germline, CDR1 is KGHSH, CDR2 LQKENI. There are 13 residues in the CDR3. V was pared by 2 bases and J by 5 bases, with 9 bases between. CDR3 protein: CASSPAGFETQYF. The CDR3 nucleotides read TGTGCCAGCTCACCAGCAGGGTTTGAGACCCAGTACTTC.

The chain joins TRBV30 to TRBJ1-2, with 9 bases fitting TRBD1. The CDR3 contains 15 residues. Germline-derived CDR1 and CDR2 are GTSNPN and SVGIG (reference sequence). The trim removed 4 bases at V and 0 bases at J, leaving 6 bases unmatched. The CDR3 region is CAWTGTGLANYGYTF. The CDR3 DNA is TGTGCCTGGACCGGGACAGGGTTAGCTAACTATGGCTACACCTTC.

This clone was counted only a few times. The rearrangement joins TRBV9 to TRBJ2-5, with 8 positions matching TRBD2. CDR1 SGDLS and CDR2 YYNGEE come from the germline V gene. The V and J ends lost 4 bases and 1 base, in that order; junction bases with no gene match: 3. The CDR3 runs 14 residues. The CDR3: CASSPTSGQETQYF. CDR3 nucleotide sequence: TGTGCCAGCAGCCCAACTAGCGGCCAAGAGACCCAGTACTTC.

J is TRBJ2-3 and V is TRBV6-1; D call uncertain. V was clipped by 7 bases and J by 2 bases, with 13 bases between them. The CDR3 spans 14 residues. The germline V gene encodes CDR1 MNHNS and CDR2 SASEGT. The CDR3 DNA reads TGTGCCAGCAACACGGCCAGGCCCACAGATACGCAGTATTTT. It is translated as CASNTARPTDTQYF.

The chain links TRBV7-2 to TRBJ1-1, with D unclear. Trimming pared 1 base from V and 3 bases from J, leaving 9 bases between. Germline lookup yields CDR1 SGHTA and CDR2 FQGNSA. CDR3 length: 14 amino acids. Here the CDR3 reads CASSLEPLHTEAFF. In DNA form, the CDR3 reads TGTGCCAGCAGCTTAGAGCCATTGCACACTGAAGCTTTCTTT. The full variable domain, its missing parts supplied by reference TRBV7-2 and TRBJ1-1, is GAGVSQSPSNKVTEKGKDVELRCDPISGHTALYWYRQSLGQGLEFLIYFQGNSAPDKSGLPSDRFSAERTGGSVSTLTIQRTQQEDSAVYLCASSLEPLHTEAFFGQGTRLTVV.

V is TRBV5-1 and J is TRBJ1-1, with a tentative D call TRBD1 (5 bases). Germline V CDR1 and CDR2: SGHRS, YFSETQ. CDR3 length: 15 residues. Between the trimmed V and J ends, which lost 4 bases and 1 base, there was a span of 14 bases. The CDR3, as DNA: TGCGCCAGCAGCCCGTTGGCGGGGGGGAACACTGAAGCTTTCTTT. Its translation is CASSPLAGGNTEAFF.

This clone was observed a handful of times. V is TRBV15 and J is TRBJ1-5, with D tentatively TRBD1 (5 bases). Germline CDR1 and CDR2: LNHNV and YYDKDF (reference sequence). V dropped 5 bases and J dropped 0 bases, with 14 bases sitting between them. CDR3 size: 16 residues. The CDR3 region has the DNA TGTGCCACCAGCGAGATCCAGGGAATTAGCAATCAGCCCCAGCATTTT. It encodes CATSEIQGISNQPQHF.

This clone was counted a few times. V usage is TRBV14 and J usage is TRBJ1-4; 7 bases are a match to TRBD1. Germline trimming cut 4 bases from V and 5 bases from J; bases unmatched to any gene: 1. Per the germline V gene, CDR1 is SGHDN and CDR2 is FVKESK. The length of the CDR3 is 13 residues. CDR3 sequence (DNA): TGTGCCAGCAGCCGGGACAGAAATGAAAAACTGTTTTTT. Protein sequence: CASSRDRNEKLFF.

The chain recombines TRBV7-2 with TRBJ2-3, with a weak D call TRBD1 (5 bases). The ends were cut back, 1 base at V and 5 bases at J, with 16 bases in the middle. CDR1 is SGHTA and CDR2 is FQGNSA in the germline V gene. The CDR3 is made up of 16 amino acids. CDR3 residues: CASSLGPGWYQDTQYF. The CDR3 nucleotides read TGTGCCAGCAGCTTAGGCCCAGGGTGGTATCAAGATACGCAGTATTTT.

This clone was found a few times. The chain recombines TRBV30 with TRBJ2-7; 9 bases fit TRBD1. Germline V lookup: CDR1 GTSNPN, CDR2 SVGIG (reference sequence). V was clipped by 3 bases and J by 7 bases; unmatched bases: 7. The CDR3 extends over 13 amino acids. CDR3 sequence: CAWSKQGAGEQYF. DNA of the CDR3: TGTGCCTGGAGCAAACAGGGGGCGGGAGAGCAGTACTTC.

This clone was seen a handful of times. The chain combines TRBV30 with TRBJ1-2, with 10 bases fitting TRBD1. Trimming removed 4 bases from V and 8 bases from J; junction bases left unmatched: 10. In germline, CDR1 is GTSNPN, CDR2 SVGIG (reference sequence). The CDR3 is 14 residues long. CDR3 in amino acids: CAWNARQGAGGYTF. The CDR3 DNA is TGTGCCTGGAACGCGAGACAGGGGGCGGGCGGCTACACCTTC.

This clone appeared once. CDR3 nucleotide sequence: TGTGCCAGCAGTTTACAGGGGGTCGGGGGCTACACCTTC. Translation: CASSLQGVGGYTF. This chain links TRBV7-9 with TRBJ1-2, with 8 bases matching TRBD1. Germline V CDR1 and CDR2: SEHNR, FQNEAQ (reference sequence). Trimming at V came to 6 bases and at J to 8 bases, leaving 8 bases not matched to a gene. The CDR3 is 13 residues long.

V and J are TRBV28 and TRBJ1-2, with D perhaps matching TRBD1 (6 bases). The ends were cut back, 6 bases at V and 7 bases at J, with 9 bases in the middle. Germline V lookup: CDR1 MDHEN, CDR2 SYDVKM. CDR3 length equals 11 residues. CDR3 DNA sequence: TGTGCCAGCAGATACAGGGTTGGCTACACCTTC. Its translation is CASRYRVGYTF.

This chain joins TRBV30 and TRBJ2-7; 8 positions match TRBD1. V lost 3 bases, J lost 0 bases, and 7 bases stayed unmatched. Germline V gene data show CDR1 as GTSNPN and CDR2 as SVGIG (reference sequence). The CDR3 loop spans 15 amino acids. The CDR3 sequence is CAWSGGQESSYEQYV. DNA of the CDR3: TGTGCCTGGAGCGGGGGACAGGAGAGCTCCTACGAGCAGTACGTC.

Concerning this clone itself: One end of the junction is discordant with germline, which a read error may explain. This chain links TRBV29-1 with TRBJ2-1; TRBD2 might be the D (6 bases). The CDR3 loop spans 10 amino acids. Germline V gene sequence: CDR1 SQVTM, CDR2 ANQGSEA. The CDR3, as DNA: TGTTCGGGAGAGTACAATGAGCAGTTCTTC. It codes for CSGEYNEQFF.

This chain connects TRBV29-1 to TRBJ1-1; D gene ambiguous. The CDR3 runs 14 residues. With 6 bases removed from V and 0 bases from J, the gap between germline ends came to 14 bases. CDR1 is SQVTM, CDR2 ANQGSEA, per germline. CDR3 sequence: CSVVKGGMNTEAFF. The CDR3 DNA sequence: TGCAGCGTCGTAAAAGGCGGCATGAACACTGAAGCTTTCTTT.

CDR3 protein: CASSLGTGGDEQYF. DNA for the CDR3: TGCGCCAGCAGCTTGGGGACAGGGGGCGACGAGCAGTACTTC. The V call is TRBV5-1, the J call TRBJ2-7; 11 nucleotides agree with TRBD1. This CDR3 is built from 14 residues. V shed 0 bases and J 5 bases; nucleotides not matched to a gene: 1. Germline-derived CDR1 and CDR2 are SGHRS and YFSETQ.

The J gene is TRBJ2-3, the V gene TRBV7-9, with 10 bases fitting TRBD2. The CDR3 is made up of 18 amino acids. From germline, CDR1 is SEHNR and CDR2 FQNEAQ (reference sequence). V dropped 5 bases and J dropped 3; count of bases not matched to a gene: 14. DNA for the CDR3: TGTGCCAGCAGCCCCTGGGGGCTAGCGGGAGCATTAACAGATACGCAGTATTTT. Translating gives CASSPWGLAGALTDTQYF. The full variable domain, in which reference TRBV7-9 and TRBJ2-3 provide the parts outside the CDR3, is DTGVSQNPRHKITKRGQNVTFRCDPISEHNRLYWYRQTLGQGPEFLTYFQNEAQLEKSRLLSDRFSAERPKGSFSTLEIQRTEQGDSAMYLCASSPWGLAGALTDTQYFGPGTRLTVL.

V is TRBV14 and J is TRBJ1-1; the D gene is possibly TRBD1 (5 bases). In germline, CDR1 is SGHDN, CDR2 FVKESK. The CDR3 loop spans 15 amino acids. Trimming left V 4 bases short and J 5 bases short, with 17 bases between. CDR3: CASSRYRNLRTEAFF. DNA for the CDR3: TGTGCCAGCAGCCGCTACAGGAACCTTAGGACTGAAGCTTTCTTT. The full variable domain, rest sourced from reference TRBV14 and TRBJ1-1, is EAGVTQFPSHSVIEKGQTVTLRCDPISGHDNLYWYRRVMGKEIKFLLHFVKESKQDESGMPNNRFLAERTGGTYSTLKVQPAELEDSGVYFCASSRYRNLRTEAFFGQGTRLTVV.

The table lists this clone with a few counts. This chain connects TRBV18 to TRBJ2-7; 7 nucleotides align to TRBD2. The CDR3 is 15 residues long. Unmatched junction bases numbered 4, after V lost 2 bases and J lost 0 bases. CDR1 KGHSH and CDR2 LQKENI come from the germline V gene. CDR3 nucleotides: TGTGCCAGCTCACCATACGGCGGGAGCTCCTACGAGCAGTACTTC. This translates into CASSPYGGSSYEQYF.

The chain couples TRBV4-3 to TRBJ2-3, with 7 bases lining up with TRBD2. CDR1 is LGHNA and CDR2 is YSLEER in the germline V gene. V was clipped by 0 bases and J by 2 bases; unmatched bases: 8. The CDR3 consists of 17 residues. In DNA form, the CDR3 reads TGCGCCAGCAGCCAAGAACGGCGGGAGCCGTACACAGATACGCAGTATTTT. This sequence encodes CASSQERREPYTDTQYF.

CDR3 DNA: TGCGCCAGCAGCTTCGACAGGGCGGGAACTGAAGCTTTCTTT. Amino acid sequence: CASSFDRAGTEAFF. The rearrangement links TRBV5-1 to TRBJ1-1, with 7 bases that match TRBD1. Trimming at V came to 2 bases and at J to 5 bases, leaving 6 bases not matched to a gene. CDR3 length: 14 amino acids. Per germline, CDR1 SGHRS and CDR2 YFSETQ.

This clone was counted only a few times. The chain recombines TRBV5-1 with TRBJ2-2; D remains unclear. Germline loops: CDR1 SGHRS, CDR2 YFSETQ. The V gene lost 4 bases and the J gene lost 2 bases, with 6 bases spanning the gap. This CDR3 contains 13 residues. Here the CDR3 reads CASSPQNTGELFF. CDR3 DNA: TGCGCCAGCAGCCCCCAAAACACCGGGGAGCTGTTTTTT. Full variable domain (rest looked up from reference TRBV5-1 and TRBJ2-2): KAGVTQTPRYLIKTRGQQVTLSCSPISGHRSVSWYQQTPGQGLQFLFEYFSETQRNKGNFPGRFSGRQFSNSRSEMNVSTLELGDSALYLCASSPQNTGELFFGEGSRLTVL.

V usage is TRBV30 and J usage is TRBJ2-3; 10 positions match TRBD1. The length of the CDR3 is 16 residues. V gave up 4 bases and J gave up 3 bases; unmatched junction bases: 10. In germline, CDR1 is GTSNPN, CDR2 SVGIG (reference sequence). The chain's CDR3 is CAWTPGQGMGTDTQYF. The CDR3 coding sequence is TGTGCCTGGACACCGGGACAGGGGATGGGGACAGATACGCAGTATTTT.

The chain combines TRBV5-1 with TRBJ2-4; a weak D match, TRBD2 (5 bases). The CDR3 has 15 residues. V shed 0 bases and J shed 6 bases, with 13 bases lying between them. Germline V gene data show CDR1 as SGHRS and CDR2 as YFSETQ. CDR3 nucleotide sequence: TGCGCCAGCAGCTTGGAACGCGGGTCGGGAAACATTCAGTACTTC. Its protein is CASSLERGSGNIQYF.